Shown below are 10 T cell receptor beta chains from a single sample sequenced in a study of blood T cell repertoires in COVID-19. The assay was immunoSEQ multiplex PCR, and TCRdb's table has in-frame clones only and misses some. The table records about 200,000 clones, 82% of them present only once. The sample consisted of peripheral blood. These receptor sequences come from a woman aged 70-85 years with COVID-19, enrolled during active disease.

This chain joins TRBV6-2 or TRBV6-3 and TRBJ1-2, with TRBD1 matching 7 bases. The V gene end was trimmed by 5 bases and the J gene end by 4 bases; junction bases not matched to a gene: 4. Germline V gene data show CDR1 as MNHEY and CDR2 as SVGEGT. CDR3 length equals 13 residues. This CDR3 reads CASSTTGFYGYTF. The DNA of the CDR3 is TGTGCCAGCAGTACGACAGGGTTCTATGGCTACACCTTC.

The chain carries TRBV7-9 and TRBJ2-7; 7 nucleotides line up with TRBD2. Germline-derived CDR1 and CDR2 are SEHNR and FQNEAQ (reference sequence). V dropped 0 bases and J dropped 9; count of bases not matched to a gene: 2. The CDR3 is made up of 12 amino acids. DNA for the CDR3: TGTGCCAGCAGCTTAGCATCGGGGGGGCAGTACTTC. This translates into CASSLASGGQYF.

The V call is TRBV7-2, the J call TRBJ1-1; 10 positions match TRBD1. Germline trimming cut 1 base from V and 6 bases from J; bases unmatched to any gene: 8. This CDR3 contains 16 residues. Germline V gives CDR1 SGHTA, CDR2 FQGNSA. Here the CDR3 DNA reads TGTGCCAGCAGCTTAGTGGGGGGACAGGGGTCGTCTGAAGCTTTCTTT. Amino acid sequence: CASSLVGGQGSSEAFF. The complete variable domain, with remaining parts taken from reference TRBV7-2 and TRBJ1-1, reads GAGVSQSPSNKVTEKGKDVELRCDPISGHTALYWYRQSLGQGLEFLIYFQGNSAPDKSGLPSDRFSAERTGGSVSTLTIQRTQQEDSAVYLCASSLVGGQGSSEAFFGQGTRLTVV.

The rearrangement links TRBV6-2 or TRBV6-3 to TRBJ1-2, with 10 bases lining up with TRBD1. The V gene's germline CDR1 is MNHEY and CDR2 SVGEGT. This CDR3 spans 14 amino acids. The V gene end was trimmed by 4 bases and the J gene end by 4 bases; junction bases not matched to a gene: 3. CDR3 bases: TGTGCCAGCAGTTCGGGACAGGGGCCCTATGGCTACACCTTC. This sequence encodes CASSSGQGPYGYTF.

The sample holds many counts of this clone. V and J are TRBV7-2 and TRBJ2-7; D unclear. V was cut by 3 bases and J by 4 bases, with 13 bases left in between. CDR3 length: 14 amino acids. CDR1 SGHTA and CDR2 FQGNSA come from the germline V gene. As DNA, the CDR3 is TGTGCCAGCAGCTTGACTGTAGCAACTTACGAGCAGTACTTC. It translates to CASSLTVATYEQYF.

This clone was found once. This chain connects TRBV25-1 to TRBJ1-1; TRBD1 might be the D (5 bases). Germline V gene sequence: CDR1 MGHDK, CDR2 SYGVNS. The length of the CDR3 is 14 residues. Deletions cut 6 bases from V and 4 bases from J, with 15 bases between. The CDR3 nucleotides read TGTGCCAGCAGCTCCCGGGGGGGTCGCACTGAAGCTTTCTTT. Translation gives CASSSRGGRTEAFF.

V gene TRBV15 combines with J gene TRBJ1-2; 8 bases agree with TRBD1. Germline CDR1 reads LNHNV; CDR2 reads YYDKDF (reference sequence). V gave up 5 bases and J gave up 8 bases; unmatched junction bases: 13. The CDR3 runs 15 residues. CDR3 bases: TGTGCCACCAGCCGATACAAGGACAGGGTCGACGGCTACACCTTC. Translated: CATSRYKDRVDGYTF.

The chain couples TRBV10-3 to TRBJ2-1, with D tentatively TRBD1 (5 bases). Germline values: CDR1 ENHRY, CDR2 SYGVKD. The germline V and J ends were trimmed by 0 bases and 12 bases, with 9 bases remaining between them. The CDR3 is 12 residues long. The chain's CDR3 is CAISESGEGQFF. CDR3 nucleotide sequence: TGTGCCATCAGTGAGTCAGGGGAAGGGCAGTTCTTC.

This chain links TRBV5-1 with TRBJ1-3, with D perhaps TRBD1 (5 bases). Germline-derived CDR1 and CDR2 are SGHRS and YFSETQ. This CDR3 is built from 17 residues. Trimming cost V 0 bases and J 0 bases, with 13 bases left between them. The CDR3, as DNA: TGCGCCAGCAGCTTGGGCGGGACGGCTGACTCTGGAAACACCATATATTTT. It specifies CASSLGGTADSGNTIYF. The full variable domain, its missing parts supplied by reference TRBV5-1 and TRBJ1-3, is KAGVTQTPRYLIKTRGQQVTLSCSPISGHRSVSWYQQTPGQGLQFLFEYFSETQRNKGNFPGRFSGRQFSNSRSEMNVSTLELGDSALYLCASSLGGTADSGNTIYFGEGSWLTVV.

The chain uses TRBV19 and TRBJ2-1; 8 positions agree with TRBD1. CDR1 and CDR2 from the germline V gene are LNHDA and SQIVND (reference sequence). The junction had 2 bases not matched to a gene; V was cut back by 7 bases and J by 6 bases. The CDR3 sequence is 12 residues long. The CDR3 is CASIDRGNEQFF. CDR3 nucleotide sequence: TGTGCCAGTATAGACAGGGGCAATGAGCAGTTCTTC. Variable domain in full (rest from reference TRBV19 and TRBJ2-1): DGGITQSPKYLFRKEGQNVTLSCEQNLNHDAMYWYRQDPGQGLRLIYYSQIVNDFQKGDIAEGYSVSREKKESFPLTVTSAQKNPTAFYLCASIDRGNEQFFGPGTRLTVL.